The TCR beta chain described here comes from a study of shared clonotypes between healthy human individuals. Donors included only healthy HIV-negative adults lacking recent acute infections or vaccinations. The CDR3 loop spans 16 amino acids. Germline V gene sequence: CDR1 SGHRS, CDR2 YFSETQ. Trimming shortened V by 4 bases and J by 2 bases, and 17 bases separated the two germline ends. The test was conducted at deep level. TCRdb keeps only in-frame clones here, not all; method: immunoSEQ multiplex PCR. The table shows 2.5 million or so clones, with about 92% occurring only once. This clone came up once.

The specimen sequenced was naive CD4+ T cells sorted from blood. Subset in this sample: CD45RA+ positively selected. The chain employs TRBV5-1 and TRBJ2-3, with a tentative D call TRBD2 (6 bases). This clonotype originated in a man between 18 and 35 years old in good health. The DNA for the CDR3 is TGCGCCAGCAGCGGCTACCGGGACTCCTCCACAGATACGCAGTATTTT. This translates into CASSGYRDSSTDTQYF.